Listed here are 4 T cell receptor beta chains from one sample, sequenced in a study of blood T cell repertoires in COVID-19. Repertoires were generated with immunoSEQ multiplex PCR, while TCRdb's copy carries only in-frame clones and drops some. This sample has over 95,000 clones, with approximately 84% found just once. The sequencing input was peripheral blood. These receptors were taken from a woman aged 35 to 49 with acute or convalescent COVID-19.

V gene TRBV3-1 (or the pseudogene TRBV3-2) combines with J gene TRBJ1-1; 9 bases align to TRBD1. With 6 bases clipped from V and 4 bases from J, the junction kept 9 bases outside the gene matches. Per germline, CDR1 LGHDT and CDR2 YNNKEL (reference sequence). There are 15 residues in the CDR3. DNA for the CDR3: TGTGCCAGCAGTCGATCGGGACAGGGTGGCACTGAAGCTTTCTTT. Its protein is CASSRSGQGGTEAFF.

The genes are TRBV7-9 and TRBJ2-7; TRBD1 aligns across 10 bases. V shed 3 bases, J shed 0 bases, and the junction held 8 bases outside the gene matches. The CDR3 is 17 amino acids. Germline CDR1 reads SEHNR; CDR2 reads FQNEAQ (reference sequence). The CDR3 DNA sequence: TGTGCCAGCAGCTTCCCTGGGACAGGGGTGCTCTCCTACGAGCAGTACTTC. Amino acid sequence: CASSFPGTGVLSYEQYF.

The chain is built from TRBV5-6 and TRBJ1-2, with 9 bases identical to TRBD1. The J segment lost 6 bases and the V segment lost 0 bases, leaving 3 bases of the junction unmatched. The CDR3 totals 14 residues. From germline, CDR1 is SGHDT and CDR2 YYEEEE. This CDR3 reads CASSLVRDRDGYTF. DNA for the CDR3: TGTGCCAGCAGCTTGGTACGGGACAGGGATGGCTACACCTTC.

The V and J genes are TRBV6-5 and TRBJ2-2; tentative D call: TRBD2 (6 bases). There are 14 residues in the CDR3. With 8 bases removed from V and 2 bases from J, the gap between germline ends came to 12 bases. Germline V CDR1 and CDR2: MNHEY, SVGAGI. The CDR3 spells CASGRDFNTGELFF. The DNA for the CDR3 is TGTGCCAGCGGAAGGGACTTTAACACCGGGGAGCTGTTTTTT.